These 29 T cell receptor beta chains were sequenced from one sample in a study of CD8 T cells in Susac syndrome. RNA was extracted with the RNeasy kit, and a quantity of roughly 0.5 to 1 ug was reverse transcribed using random hexamers. Using its own MiXCR run on the immunoSEQ multiplex PCR reads, TCRdb lists one record per CDR3 protein. Among about 400,000 distinct CDR3 sequences listed, around 85% were seen once. Material for sequencing was CD8+ T cells from PBMCs. These receptors originate from a human donor with multiple sclerosis.

The V call is TRBV5-1, the J call TRBJ2-7, with 14 bases that match TRBD2. Germline assignment: CDR1 SGHRS and CDR2 YFSETQ. The CDR3 sequence is 16 residues long. Losses at the gene ends were 4 bases for V and 4 bases for J; bases not matched to a gene: 7. The CDR3 sequence: CASSLGLAGDRYEQYF. The CDR3 coding sequence is TGCGCCAGCAGCCTGGGACTAGCGGGAGATCGGTACGAGCAGTACTTC.

The V call is TRBV7-9, the J call TRBJ1-1; D is unclear. Trimming stripped 4 bases from V and 3 bases from J, with 18 bases between. Germline loops: CDR1 SEHNR, CDR2 FQNEAQ (reference sequence). This CDR3 has 16 amino acids. Here the CDR3 reads CASSSHSPPRDTEAFF. The CDR3 DNA follows: TGTGCCAGCAGCTCGCATAGTCCACCTAGGGACACTGAAGCTTTCTTT.

This chain connects TRBV20-1 to TRBJ2-7; tentative D call: TRBD1 (6 bases). Trimming removed 0 bases at V and 4 bases at J, with 16 bases between. Germline V gene lookup returns CDR1 DFQATT and CDR2 SNEGSKA (reference sequence). This CDR3 spans 15 amino acids. In nucleotides, the CDR3 is TGCAGTGCTAGAGATGGGGGCTCAGAAATTTACGAGCAGTACTTC. The encoded protein is CSARDGGSEIYEQYF.

J is TRBJ2-1 and V is TRBV7-3, with D hard to call. CDR1 and CDR2 (germline): SGHTA, FQGTGA. The CDR3 consists of 15 residues. V was cut by 5 bases and J by 0 bases, with 11 bases left in between. CDR3 loop: CASSVELSSYNEQFF. DNA of the CDR3: TGTGCCAGCAGCGTTGAACTTAGCTCCTACAATGAGCAGTTCTTC.

The rearrangement links TRBV19 to TRBJ2-7; 7 bases match TRBD1. This CDR3 contains 15 residues. The V and J ends lost 8 bases and 0 bases, in that order; junction bases with no gene match: 10. The V gene's germline CDR1 is LNHDA and CDR2 SQIVND (reference sequence). CDR3 in amino acids: CASSSDRQSSYEQYF. CDR3 nucleotides: TGTGCCAGTTCTTCGGACAGGCAAAGCTCCTACGAGCAGTACTTC.

This clonotype was picked up a small number of times. This chain uses TRBV6-1 with TRBJ2-1; D possibly corresponds to TRBD2 (5 bases). The CDR3 is made up of 14 amino acids. Germline V CDR1 and CDR2: MNHNS, SASEGT. Trimming took 2 bases from V and 4 from J, leaving 9 bases between them. CDR3 sequence (DNA): TGTGCCAGCAGTGAAATTACGGGGTACAATGAGCAGTTCTTC. Translated, it gives CASSEITGYNEQFF.

The V and J genes are TRBV30 and TRBJ2-1, with 8 bases fitting TRBD2. This CDR3 comprises 14 residues. The V gene's germline CDR1 is GTSNPN and CDR2 SVGIG (reference sequence). J was trimmed by 2 bases and V by 5 bases; bases with no gene match: 5. DNA for the CDR3: TGTGCCTGGGGAACTAGCGGAGCCTACAATGAGCAGTTCTTC. Translating gives CAWGTSGAYNEQFF. Variable domain in full (rest from reference TRBV30 and TRBJ2-1): SQTIHQWPATLVQPVGSPLSLECTVEGTSNPNLYWYRQAAGRGLQLLFYSVGIGQISSEVPQNLSASRPQDRQFILSSKKLLLSDSGFYLCAWGTSGAYNEQFFGPGTRLTVL.

This chain links TRBV6-1 with TRBJ2-7, with 7 bases that match TRBD1. Unmatched junction bases numbered 11, after V lost 4 bases and J lost 5 bases. The germline gives CDR1 MNHNS, CDR2 SASEGT. CDR3 length: 15 amino acids. Here the CDR3 reads CASSGGVQGRHEQYF. CDR3 sequence (DNA): TGTGCCAGCAGTGGGGGCGTACAGGGGAGACACGAGCAGTACTTC.

This chain uses TRBV30 with TRBJ1-3; D is possibly TRBD1 (5 bases). The germline CDR1 and CDR2 sequences are GTSNPN and SVGIG (reference sequence). V dropped 1 base and J dropped 4 bases, with 17 bases sitting between them. The CDR3 contains 16 residues. CDR3 coding DNA: TGTGCCTGGAGTGACCCTTTTACATGGGGGGGAAACACCATATATTTT. Protein: CAWSDPFTWGGNTIYF.

The chain combines TRBV10-3 with TRBJ2-3, with 8 nucleotides matching TRBD2. Trimming cost V 2 bases and J 0 bases; bases outside gene matches: 4. This CDR3 is 16 amino acids long. Germline V lookup: CDR1 ENHRY, CDR2 SYGVKD. Written as DNA, the CDR3 is TGTGCCATCAGTGAGATGCGGGGGGCTAGCACAGATACGCAGTATTTT. This encodes CAISEMRGASTDTQYF.

This sequence joins TRBV10-3 and TRBJ2-5; D uncertain. Between the trimmed V and J ends, which lost 0 bases and 5 bases, there was a span of 10 bases. The CDR3 consists of 14 residues. Per germline, CDR1 ENHRY and CDR2 SYGVKD. CDR3 bases: TGTGCCATCAGTGAGTCGACTCTGGCGGAGACCCAGTACTTC. It encodes CAISESTLAETQYF.

This chain uses TRBV19 with TRBJ1-5; D unresolved. The CDR3 is 16 residues long. The germline V gene encodes CDR1 LNHDA and CDR2 SQIVND (reference sequence). Deletions cut 3 bases from V and 1 base from J, with 13 bases between. CDR3 sequence (DNA): TGTGCCAGTAGTATGGGGAGGGAAGAGAGCAATCAGCCCCAGCATTTT. It translates to CASSMGREESNQPQHF.

This clonotype was recorded a few times. V is TRBV6-5 and J is TRBJ2-7; D remains unclear. V lost 2 bases to trimming and J lost 5 bases, with 10 bases between them. CDR3 length: 13 residues. Germline loops: CDR1 MNHEY, CDR2 SVGAGI. CDR3 nucleotide sequence: TGTGCCAGCAGTTACAGGGAAGGTCACGAGCAGTACTTC. It specifies CASSYREGHEQYF.

To note about this clonotype: At one boundary the junction diverges from the germline segment, which might be a read error. V usage is TRBV5-1 and J usage is TRBJ2-2; the match to TRBD1 covers 7 bases. CDR3 length equals 16 residues. Germline lookup yields CDR1 SGHRS and CDR2 YFSETQ. This CDR3 reads CASSLDDRDGVGELFF. CDR3 DNA sequence: TGCGCCAGCAGTTTGGATGACAGGGACGGGGTCGGGGAGCTGTTTTTT.

This chain uses TRBV7-9 with TRBJ1-2, with D unresolved. The CDR3 totals 15 residues. Trimming stripped 5 bases from V and 4 bases from J, with 17 bases between. In germline, CDR1 is SEHNR, CDR2 FQNEAQ (reference sequence). This CDR3 is CASSIGHDTTYGYTF. The CDR3 DNA sequence: TGTGCCAGCAGCATTGGGCATGACACAACCTATGGCTACACCTTC.

This clonotype was seen a few times. The chain has TRBV6-1 and TRBJ2-5; D remains unclear. The CDR3 covers 14 residues. Trimming shortened V by 7 bases and J by 0 bases, and 12 bases separated the two germline ends. Germline V lookup: CDR1 MNHNS, CDR2 SASEGT. Here the CDR3 DNA reads TGTGCCAGCAACCCTAAGGGCCACCAAGAGACCCAGTACTTC. It translates to CASNPKGHQETQYF.

This chain links TRBV30 with TRBJ1-5; D may be TRBD1 (5 bases). The germline V and J ends were trimmed by 3 bases and 4 bases, with 13 bases remaining between them. Germline CDR1 reads GTSNPN; CDR2 reads SVGIG (reference sequence). CDR3 size: 14 residues. The DNA of the CDR3 is TGTGCCTGGAGGGACATGGGACCAAATCAGCCCCAGCATTTT. Translated: CAWRDMGPNQPQHF.

The chain recombines TRBV6-5 with TRBJ2-1, with D perhaps TRBD2 (6 bases). Deletions cut 5 bases from V and 5 bases from J, with 13 bases between. The CDR3 consists of 14 residues. Germline-derived CDR1 and CDR2 are MNHEY and SVGAGI. The DNA for the CDR3 is TGTGCCAGCAGTCGATCGGGGACTGACAATGAGCAGTTCTTC. This codes for CASSRSGTDNEQFF.

This chain links TRBV7-8 with TRBJ2-2, with TRBD1 matching over 8 bases. J gave up 1 base and V 5 bases, and 6 bases lay outside the gene matches. Germline V lookup: CDR1 SGHVS, CDR2 FQNEAQ. CDR3 size: 16 residues. CDR3 protein: CASSLETGENTGELFF. For the CDR3, the DNA is TGTGCCAGCAGCCTTGAGACAGGGGAGAACACCGGGGAGCTGTTTTTT.

The chain uses TRBV11-2 and TRBJ2-7; D gene unclear. CDR1 and CDR2 from the germline V gene are SGHAT and FQNNGV. CDR3 length: 14 amino acids. Between the trimmed V and J ends, which lost 7 bases and 0 bases, there was a span of 13 bases. CDR3 amino acids: CASTPGQDSYEQYF. CDR3 nucleotides: TGTGCCAGCACCCCCGGCCAGGACTCCTACGAGCAGTACTTC.

The chain links TRBV28 to TRBJ2-1; 7 bases are a match to TRBD2. This CDR3 spans 16 amino acids. V lost 5 bases to trimming and J lost 0 bases; unmatched junction nucleotides: 7. The germline V gene encodes CDR1 MDHEN and CDR2 SYDVKM. The CDR3 nucleotides read TGTGCCAGCAGTCCTAGCGGAGTGGGCTCCTACAATGAGCAGTTCTTC. Translating gives CASSPSGVGSYNEQFF.

This clonotype was seen many times. The chain is built from TRBV6-5 and TRBJ1-1; unclear D gene. Trimming pared 3 bases from V and 4 bases from J, leaving 3 bases between. This CDR3 comprises 11 residues. Per the germline V gene, CDR1 is MNHEY and CDR2 is SVGAGI. CDR3 sequence reads: CASSYGTEAFF. Here the CDR3 DNA reads TGTGCCAGCAGTTATGGCACTGAAGCTTTCTTT.

The chain recombines TRBV14 with TRBJ2-7, with D perhaps TRBD1 (6 bases). V gave up 3 bases and J gave up 6 bases, with 12 bases separating them. Germline CDR1 and CDR2: SGHDN and FVKESK. The CDR3 is 13 amino acids. The CDR3 bases are TGTGCCAGCAGCCACACAGGGAAGGGCGAGCAGTACTTC. It yields the protein CASSHTGKGEQYF.

This rearrangement joins TRBV6-2 or TRBV6-3 to TRBJ2-3; D gene uncertain. Trimming left V 4 bases short and J 7 bases short, with 9 bases between. Germline lookup yields CDR1 MNHEY and CDR2 SVGEGT. CDR3 size: 12 residues. The CDR3 reads CASSWSLNTQYF. The CDR3 bases are TGTGCCAGCAGTTGGTCACTAAATACGCAGTATTTT.

The rearrangement uses TRBV5-1 and TRBJ2-7; no firm D call. The CDR3 has 15 amino acids. Trimming shortened V by 0 bases and J by 2 bases, and 12 bases separated the two germline ends. Germline V gene data show CDR1 as SGHRS and CDR2 as YFSETQ. The CDR3 coding sequence is TGCGCCAGCAGCTTGGAACCGGGCGAGACCTACGAGCAGTACTTC. The encoded protein is CASSLEPGETYEQYF.

This clonotype appeared once. The J gene is TRBJ2-2, the V gene TRBV7-9; 8 bases map to TRBD2. V was clipped by 5 bases and J by 6 bases; unmatched bases: 11. The CDR3 extends over 16 amino acids. Germline V CDR1 and CDR2: SEHNR, FQNEAQ (reference sequence). This CDR3 is CASSPSGTRSSGELFF. Here the CDR3 DNA reads TGTGCCAGCAGCCCTTCCGGGACTAGGTCCTCCGGGGAGCTGTTTTTT.

This clonotype has just a few counts. The V gene is TRBV2, the J gene TRBJ2-7, with D perhaps being TRBD1 or TRBD2 (5 bases each). The germline CDR1 and CDR2 sequences are SNHLY and FYNNEI. CDR3 length: 13 amino acids. Trimming left V 6 bases short and J 6 bases short, with 15 bases between. CDR3 nucleotide sequence: TGTGCCAGCAGGGACGGGACGGGTTCCGAGCAGTACTTC. This codes for CASRDGTGSEQYF.

V is TRBV27 and J is TRBJ2-2; 9 nucleotides align to TRBD1. V dropped 3 bases and J dropped 4; count of bases not matched to a gene: 6. Germline values: CDR1 MNHEY, CDR2 SMNVEV (reference sequence). The CDR3 runs to 16 residues. The CDR3 nucleotides are TGTGCCAGCAGTTTGCAGGGACAGGGCATCACCGGGGAGCTGTTTTTT. It codes for CASSLQGQGITGELFF.

This chain joins TRBV28 and TRBJ2-7; D could derive from TRBD1 or TRBD2 (5 bases each). The ends were cut back, 6 bases at V and 3 bases at J, with 18 bases in the middle. Per the germline V gene, CDR1 is MDHEN and CDR2 is SYDVKM. The CDR3 extends over 15 amino acids. CDR3 sequence (DNA): TGTGCCAGCAGGGACGGTTTCGGGGCCCTCTACGAGCAGTACTTC. Translation gives CASRDGFGALYEQYF. The complete variable domain, with remaining parts taken from reference TRBV28 and TRBJ2-7, reads DVKVTQSSRYLVKRTGEKVFLECVQDMDHENMFWYRQDPGLGLRLIYFSYDVKMKEKGDIPEGYSVSREKKERFSLILESASTNQTSMYLCASRDGFGALYEQYFGPGTRLTVT.